A single sample is the source of the 18 T cell receptor beta chains below, sequenced in a study of identical twins. TCRdb analysed the 5' RACE reads with MiXCR anew, one entry per CDR3 protein. The data hold under 1 million distinct CDR3 sequences, with 9% to 15% observed a single time. A further study also used this sample, focusing on yellow fever vaccine responses in identical twins.

The sample consisted of PBMCs. These receptors were obtained from a woman under 30 in good health.

The CDR3 loop is CASSLHTGVILTDTQYF. CDR3 DNA sequence: TGTGCCAGCAGCCTACATACAGGGGTTATCCTCACAGATACGCAGTATTTT. V gene TRBV7-6 combines with J gene TRBJ2-3; TRBD1 agrees at 7 bases. The V gene's germline CDR1 is SGHVS and CDR2 FNYEAQ. The ends lost 5 bases at V and 2 bases at J; junction bases unmatched: 13. This CDR3 contains 17 residues.

In its sample, this clonotype was seen a few times. This chain joins TRBV12-3 or TRBV12-4 and TRBJ2-5; possibly TRBD2 for D (5 bases). The CDR3 is 11 residues long. Trimming removed 4 bases from V and 7 bases from J, with 7 bases in between. The CDR3 sequence is CASSSGGTQYF. In nucleotides, the CDR3 is TGTGCCAGCAGTTCCGGAGGGACCCAGTACTTC.

In this sample, this clonotype turned up a few times. The V gene is TRBV6-1, the J gene TRBJ1-2, with TRBD1 identical over 9 bases. Trimming took 6 bases from V and 6 from J; bases not matched to a gene: 5. The V gene's germline CDR1 is MNHNS and CDR2 SASEGT. The CDR3 covers 13 residues. CDR3 sequence reads: CASSAQGADGYTF. The CDR3 bases are TGTGCCAGCAGCGCACAGGGGGCAGATGGCTACACCTTC.

This sequence joins TRBV9 and TRBJ2-3; 7 bases fit TRBD2. After removal of 0 bases from V and 3 bases from J, the junction contained 16 bases not matched to a gene. Per germline, CDR1 SGDLS and CDR2 YYNGEE. CDR3 size: 19 residues. Here the CDR3 reads CASSVASEGAGEDTDTQYF. The CDR3, as DNA: TGTGCCAGCAGCGTAGCTTCTGAAGGGGCGGGAGAGGATACAGATACGCAGTATTTT.

This rearrangement joins TRBV4-1 to TRBJ2-7; D is perhaps TRBD1 (5 bases). Germline V lookup: CDR1 MGHRA, CDR2 YSYEKL. This CDR3 has 17 residues. Trimming left V 3 bases short and J 7 bases short, with 25 bases between. This CDR3 is CASSQPTVREGDREQYF. In DNA, the CDR3 is TGCGCCAGCAGCCAGCCTACGGTCAGGGAAGGGGATCGGGAGCAGTACTTC.

This clonotype was found a few times. CDR3 region: CASSQDMYLGNEQFF. CDR3 DNA sequence: TGTGCCAGCAGCCAAGATATGTACCTCGGGAATGAGCAGTTCTTC. The rearrangement uses TRBV4-2 and TRBJ2-1, with D hard to call. The germline V gene has CDR1 LGHNA and CDR2 YNFKEQ. This CDR3 contains 15 residues. Trimming left V 0 bases short and J 7 bases short, with 13 bases between.

V gene TRBV5-1 combines with J gene TRBJ2-7; D is unresolved. V lost 1 base, J lost 6 bases, and 14 bases lay in between. Germline CDR1 reads SGHRS; CDR2 reads YFSETQ. This CDR3 comprises 14 residues. CDR3 protein: CASSLPGTLSEQYF. The CDR3 DNA sequence: TGCGCCAGCAGCTTGCCAGGAACGCTCTCCGAGCAGTACTTC. Filled out from reference TRBV5-1 and TRBJ2-7, the complete variable domain reads KAGVTQTPRYLIKTRGQQVTLSCSPISGHRSVSWYQQTPGQGLQFLFEYFSETQRNKGNFPGRFSGRQFSNSRSEMNVSTLELGDSALYLCASSLPGTLSEQYFGPGTRLTVT.

The rearrangement joins TRBV6-4 to TRBJ2-3; D is uncertain. Deletions cut 4 bases from V and 2 bases from J, with 16 bases between. Germline V gives CDR1 MRHNA, CDR2 SNTAGT. The CDR3 is 16 amino acids. The CDR3 DNA reads as TGTGCCAGCAGTGCTGGGGTCCTGGGATTCACAGATACGCAGTATTTT. Translation gives CASSAGVLGFTDTQYF.

This clonotype was counted between two and nine times. J is TRBJ1-4 and V is TRBV20-1; no clear D. Germline V CDR1 and CDR2: DFQATT, SNEGSKA (reference sequence). The germline V and J ends were trimmed by 6 bases and 7 bases, with 21 bases remaining between them. The CDR3 length is 15 residues. The DNA of the CDR3 is TGCAGTGCCAGATCCCCGGGCCTCGCGGGTGAAAAACTGTTTTTT. It translates to CSARSPGLAGEKLFF.

The table lists this clonotype with many counts. The chain carries TRBV7-8 and TRBJ2-1; D call uncertain. Germline values: CDR1 SGHVS, CDR2 FQNEAQ. This CDR3 is built from 14 residues. Deletions cut 3 bases from V and 0 bases from J, with 6 bases between. The CDR3 coding sequence is TGTGCCAGCAGCTTTGGAAGCTCCTACAATGAGCAGTTCTTC. It codes for CASSFGSSYNEQFF.

This chain joins TRBV6-1 and TRBJ1-4, with TRBD1 as a possible D gene (5 bases). Germline lookup yields CDR1 MNHNS and CDR2 SASEGT. The V end was cut by 10 bases, the J end by 4 bases, with 16 bases between. The CDR3 totals 14 residues. CDR3 amino acids: CATSWGQLNEKLFF. CDR3 sequence (DNA): TGTGCCACCTCATGGGGCCAGCTTAATGAAAAACTGTTTTTT.

This clonotype appeared a few times. The chain couples TRBV12-3 or TRBV12-4 to TRBJ1-1, with TRBD1 as a possible D gene (6 bases). Trimming cost V 2 bases and J 2 bases, with 12 bases left between them. The CDR3 loop spans 15 amino acids. The CDR3 coding sequence is TGTGCCAGCAGTTTAATACAGGGAGGTAACACTGAAGCTTTCTTT. Encoded protein: CASSLIQGGNTEAFF.

The chain employs TRBV7-3 and TRBJ2-3; D remains ambiguous. This CDR3 contains 15 residues. Per the germline V gene, CDR1 is SGHTA and CDR2 is FQGTGA. V lost 5 bases and J 1 base, leaving 13 bases between the germline ends. The chain's CDR3 is CASSPLSSGTDTQYF. CDR3 coding DNA: TGTGCCAGCAGCCCGCTTTCCTCCGGCACAGATACGCAGTATTTT.

This clonotype was seen a handful of times. The chain recombines TRBV5-5 with TRBJ2-5; D perhaps matches TRBD2 (6 bases). The length of the CDR3 is 15 residues. V was trimmed by 7 bases and J by 1 base, leaving 17 bases between them. Germline values: CDR1 SGHKS, CDR2 YYEKEE (reference sequence). The CDR3 DNA reads as TGTGCCAGCGCAACTCCCGGAGCGGGCCAAGAGACCCAGTACTTC. Its translation: CASATPGAGQETQYF.

The DNA of the CDR3 is TGTGCCAGCAGCCAAGAGGGCGGGCCGACTAGCGGGTCCAATGAGCAGTTCTTC. Protein: CASSQEGGPTSGSNEQFF. The chain uses TRBV3-1 and TRBJ2-1; 10 bases line up with TRBD2. V lost 0 bases to trimming and J lost 6 bases; unmatched junction nucleotides: 11. The length of the CDR3 is 18 residues. Germline CDR1 reads LGHDT; CDR2 reads YNNKEL (reference sequence).

A few counts support this clonotype. The V gene is TRBV12-3 or TRBV12-4, the J gene TRBJ1-2; a possible D gene is TRBD1 (6 bases). The V gene lost 5 bases and the J gene lost 4 bases, with 14 bases spanning the gap. This CDR3 region has 14 residues. The CDR3 region is CASSPVGQFYGYTF. As DNA, the CDR3 is TGTGCCAGCAGTCCGGTCGGACAGTTCTATGGCTACACCTTC.

This clonotype has ten or more counts. V usage is TRBV7-2 and J usage is TRBJ1-5; weak D call: TRBD1 (5 bases). The CDR3 sequence is 13 residues long. V was shortened by 5 bases and J by 7 bases, with 12 bases between the two germline ends. The V gene's germline CDR1 is SGHTA and CDR2 FQGNSA. CDR3 protein: CASSEFWGQPQHF. As DNA, the CDR3 is TGTGCCAGCAGCGAATTTTGGGGGCAGCCCCAGCATTTT.

The rearrangement links TRBV7-8 to TRBJ2-1, with TRBD2 matching over 11 bases. The germline gives CDR1 SGHVS, CDR2 FQNEAQ. The CDR3 consists of 15 residues. J lost 6 bases, V lost 3 bases, and 4 bases had no gene match. The CDR3: CASSFSGGAVNEQFF. CDR3 nucleotide sequence: TGTGCCAGCAGCTTTAGCGGGGGGGCCGTCAATGAGCAGTTCTTC. The variable domain in full, completed from reference TRBV7-8 and TRBJ2-1, reads GAGVSQSPRYKVAKRGQDVALRCDPISGHVSLFWYQQALGQGPEFLTYFQNEAQLDKSGLPSDRFFAERPEGSVSTLKIQRTQQEDSAVYLCASSFSGGAVNEQFFGPGTRLTVL.